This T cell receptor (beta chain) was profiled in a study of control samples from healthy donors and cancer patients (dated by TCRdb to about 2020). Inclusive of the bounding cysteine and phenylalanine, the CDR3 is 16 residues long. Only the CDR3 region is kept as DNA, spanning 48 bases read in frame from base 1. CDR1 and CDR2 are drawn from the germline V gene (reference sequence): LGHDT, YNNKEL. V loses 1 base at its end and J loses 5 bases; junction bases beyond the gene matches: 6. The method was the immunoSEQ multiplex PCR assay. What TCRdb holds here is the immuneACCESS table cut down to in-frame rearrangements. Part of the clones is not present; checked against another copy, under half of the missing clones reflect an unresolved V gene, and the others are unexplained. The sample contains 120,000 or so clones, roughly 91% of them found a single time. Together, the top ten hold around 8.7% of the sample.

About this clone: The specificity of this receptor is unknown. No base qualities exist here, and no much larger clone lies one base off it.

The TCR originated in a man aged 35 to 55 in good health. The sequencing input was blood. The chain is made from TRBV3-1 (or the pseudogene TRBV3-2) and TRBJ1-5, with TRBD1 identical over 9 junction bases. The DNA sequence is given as TGTGCCAGCAGCCAAGGGGGACAGGGTGTTCATCAGCCCCAGCATTTT. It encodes CASSQGGQGVHQPQHF.